The entry below gives a single T cell receptor (beta chain) sequence along with its context. Its antigen remains undetermined. No base-level quality is on record; no much larger clone is a single base apart. Little can be read into the size of this beta chain, an off-target read in a library designed for alpha chains. Library construction relied on 5' RACE. Sequencing was carried out with a NextSeq 500. To allow correction of PCR and sequencing errors, the TCR library protocol tagged every TCR cDNA molecule with a unique molecular identifier. In the source study's methods: TCR identification, UMI-based error correction and CDR3 extraction were all carried out with Decombinator tools. Expanded TCRs were defined as those above a frequency of 2 per 1,000, corresponding to the top 1% of the tumor frequency distribution. Renyi diversity was calculated using the R vegan package after each repertoire was subsampled 100 times to 5,000 TCRs. CDR3 similarity networks were built from amino acid triplet string-kernel similarity, with CDR3s being connected when pairwise similarity was above 0.82. The public reads were reanalyzed by TCRdb: fastp trimming at Q25, MiXCR alignment, in-frame beta chains only. Rows merge per CDR3 protein into single entries with the most common DNA and genes. TCRdb, not the authors, supplied the V and J calls. The sample table shows a few thousand distinct CDR3 sequences, and less than 70% are seen once. The ten most abundant clones make up around 73% of the sample.

These data belong to a study of spatial heterogeneity in lung cancer (dated by TCRdb to between 2018 and 2021). Describing the broader study: Beta-chain transcripts were consistently detected in greater numbers than alpha-chain transcripts, which likely reflected higher beta-chain transcript abundance. In non-small cell lung cancer, the study made a quantitative comparison of TCR alpha and beta repertoires among multiple tumor regions, matched nontumor lung and blood. At surgery, both alpha and beta chains were TCR-sequenced in about 200 tumor regions, 63 to 65 matched nontumor lung samples and around 50 PBMC samples. In the raw uncorrected reads, each unique combination of TCR and UMI appeared more than ten times on average. Nonsynonymous mutation counts, determined by whole-exome sequencing of tumor tissue, were related to features of the TCR repertoire. The study at large found these results: Ubiquitous expanded tumor TCRs were detected in blood more often at tumor resection than at routine follow-up. Additional single-cell paired TCR alpha and beta sequencing was considered necessary to confirm, at a functional level, the hypothesis that regional TCRs recognize regional mutations.

Based on the germline V gene, the CDR1 and CDR2 sequences are MNHEY and SVGEGT. Trimming takes 6 bases from V and 7 bases from J, and the germline ends sit 13 bases apart. From the cysteine through the phenylalanine, the CDR3 covers 13 amino acids. The only DNA kept is the CDR3, 39 bases in frame from the first base. Interpreted using the paper, the time point label stands for: sample taken at primary tumor resection. Without any cell sorting, TCR sequencing was performed on whole RNA extracted either from tumor and nontumor lung tissue or from cryopreserved PBMC samples. Donors were around 71 patients with early-stage, untreated non-small cell lung cancer from the lung TRACERx cohort. A patient was chosen for TCR sequencing only when enough RNA was available from at least two tumor regions.

The sequences come from PBMCs, collected at surgery. The V and J segments used are TRBV6-2 or TRBV6-3 and TRBJ2-1, with an unclear D gene assignment. This sequence was found in a female donor with early-stage non-small cell lung cancer. The CDR3 here reads CASRSPLMNEQFF. The DNA sequence is as follows: TGTGCCAGCAGGTCACCCTTAATGAATGAGCAGTTCTTC.